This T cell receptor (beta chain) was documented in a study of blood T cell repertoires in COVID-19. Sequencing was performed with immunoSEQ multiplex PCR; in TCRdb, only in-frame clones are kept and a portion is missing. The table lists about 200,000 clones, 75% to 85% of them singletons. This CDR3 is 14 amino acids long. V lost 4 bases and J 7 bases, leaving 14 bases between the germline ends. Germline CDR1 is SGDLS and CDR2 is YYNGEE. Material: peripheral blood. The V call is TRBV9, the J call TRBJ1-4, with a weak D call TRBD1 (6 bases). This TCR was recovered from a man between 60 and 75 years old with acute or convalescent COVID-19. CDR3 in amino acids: CASSPQGTAEKLFF. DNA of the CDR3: TGTGCCAGCAGCCCCCAGGGGACCGCTGAAAAACTGTTTTTT.